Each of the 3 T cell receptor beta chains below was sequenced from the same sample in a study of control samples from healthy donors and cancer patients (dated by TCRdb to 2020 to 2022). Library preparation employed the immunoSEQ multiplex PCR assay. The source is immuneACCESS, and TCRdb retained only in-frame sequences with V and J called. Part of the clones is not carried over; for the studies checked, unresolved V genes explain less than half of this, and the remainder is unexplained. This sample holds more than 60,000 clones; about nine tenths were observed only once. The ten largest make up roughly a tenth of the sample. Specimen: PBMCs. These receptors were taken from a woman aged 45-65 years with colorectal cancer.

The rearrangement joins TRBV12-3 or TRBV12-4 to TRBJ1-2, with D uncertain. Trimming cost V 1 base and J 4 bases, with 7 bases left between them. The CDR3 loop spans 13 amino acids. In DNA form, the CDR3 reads TGTGCCAGCAGTTTAGGCAGAGCCTATGGCTACACCTTC. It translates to CASSLGRAYGYTF.

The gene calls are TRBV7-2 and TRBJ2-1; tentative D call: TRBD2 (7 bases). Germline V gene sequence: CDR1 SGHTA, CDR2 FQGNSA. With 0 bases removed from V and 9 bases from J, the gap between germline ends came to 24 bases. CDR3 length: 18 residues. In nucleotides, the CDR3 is TGTGCCAGCAGCTTAGCGAATGTGGGGGGGCTTTTGAGTCTTGAGCAGTTCTTC. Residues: CASSLANVGGLLSLEQFF.

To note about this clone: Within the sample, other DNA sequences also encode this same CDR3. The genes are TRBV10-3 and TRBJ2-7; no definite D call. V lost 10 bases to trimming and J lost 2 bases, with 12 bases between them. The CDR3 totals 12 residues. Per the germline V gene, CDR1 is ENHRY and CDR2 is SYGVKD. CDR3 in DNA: TGTGCCACGCAGGATACCACCTACGAGCAGTACGTC. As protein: CATQDTTYEQYV.